This TCR beta chain stems from a study of shared clonotypes between healthy human individuals. Study as a whole: Serving as donors were two women and a few men, whose ages spanned 18 to 49. Study-level points and caveats: Non-shared clonotypes displayed generation probabilities falling below those of clonotypes present in all four donors.

TCRdb's table, derived via immunoSEQ multiplex PCR, lists solely in-frame clones and lacks some. The sample carries about a million clones, roughly 75% recorded once. V shed 3 bases and J shed 3 bases, with 15 bases lying between them. Germline CDR1 reads KGHSH; CDR2 reads LQKENI. The CDR3 runs to 15 residues. For this clone: Its antigen is still unknown.

This rearrangement joins TRBV18 to TRBJ2-7; no firm D call. Sequencing input: memory CD4+ T cells sorted from blood. This sample's subset: CD45RA-negative fraction. This TCR was recovered from a man between 18 and 35 years old in good health. CDR3 nucleotides: TGTGCCAGCTCACCTGGGTCGACTGCGGTCTACGAGCAGTACTTC. Its protein product is CASSPGSTAVYEQYF. The full variable domain, completed using reference TRBV18 and TRBJ2-7, is NAGVMQNPRHLVRRRGQEARLRCSPMKGHSHVYWYRQLPEEGLKFMVYLQKENIIDESGMPKERFSAEFPKEGPSILRIQQVVRGDSAAYFCASSPGSTAVYEQYFGPGTRLTVT.